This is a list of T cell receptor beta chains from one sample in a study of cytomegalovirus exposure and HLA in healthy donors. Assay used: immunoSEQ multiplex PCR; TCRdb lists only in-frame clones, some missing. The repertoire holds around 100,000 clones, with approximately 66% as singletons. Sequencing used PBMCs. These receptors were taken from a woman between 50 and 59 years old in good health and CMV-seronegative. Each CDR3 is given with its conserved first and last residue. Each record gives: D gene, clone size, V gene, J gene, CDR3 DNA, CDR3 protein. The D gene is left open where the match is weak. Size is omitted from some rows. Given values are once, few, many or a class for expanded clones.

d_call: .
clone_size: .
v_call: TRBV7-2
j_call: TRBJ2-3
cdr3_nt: TGTGCCAGCAGCTTAGTCGGGGGGCTTGGCACAGATACGCAGTATTTT
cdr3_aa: CASSLVGGLGTDTQYF

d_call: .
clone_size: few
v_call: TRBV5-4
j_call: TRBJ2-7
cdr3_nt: TGTGCCAGCAGCTTTCGCGCAGGGAACGGGCCCTACGAGCAGTACTTC
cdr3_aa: CASSFRAGNGPYEQYF

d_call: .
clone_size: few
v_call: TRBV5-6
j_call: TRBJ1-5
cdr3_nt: TGTGCCAGCAGCTTGCGGGGGGTGGCCCAGCATTTT
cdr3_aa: CASSLRGVAQHF

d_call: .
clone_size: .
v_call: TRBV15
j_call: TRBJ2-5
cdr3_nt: TGTGCCACCAGCAGAGACTCTTCGGTAAATCAAGAGACCCAGTACTTC
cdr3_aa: CATSRDSSVNQETQYF

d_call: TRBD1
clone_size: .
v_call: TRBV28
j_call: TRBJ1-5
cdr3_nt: TGTGCCAGCACAGGGGGCCGGAGCAATCAGCCCCAGCATTTT
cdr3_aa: CASTGGRSNQPQHF

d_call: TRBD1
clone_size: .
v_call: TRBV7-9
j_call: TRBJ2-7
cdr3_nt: TGTGCCAGCAGCTCCGACAGGGGGCCCCTCTACGAGCAGTACTTC
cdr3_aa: CASSSDRGPLYEQYF

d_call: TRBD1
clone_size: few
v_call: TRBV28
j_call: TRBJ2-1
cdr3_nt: TGTGCCAGCAGTTCCCTCTTCGGACAGGGCAGCTCCTACAATGAGCAGTTCTTC
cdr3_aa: CASSSLFGQGSSYNEQFF

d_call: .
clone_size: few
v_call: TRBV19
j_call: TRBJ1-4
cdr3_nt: TGTGCCAGTAGTATGGGTGCGCCCAGGGGTAAACTGTTTTTT
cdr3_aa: CASSMGAPRGKLFF

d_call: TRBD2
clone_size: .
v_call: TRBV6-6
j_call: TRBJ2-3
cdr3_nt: TGTGCCAGCAGGTTGACTAGCGGGCCCGATACGCAGTATTTT
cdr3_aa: CASRLTSGPDTQYF

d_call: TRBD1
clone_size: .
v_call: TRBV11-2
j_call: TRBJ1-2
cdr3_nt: TGTGCCAGCAGCCAAAACAGGGGGTATAACTATGGCTACACCTTC
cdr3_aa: CASSQNRGYNYGYTF

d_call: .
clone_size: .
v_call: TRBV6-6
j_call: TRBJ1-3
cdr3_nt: TGTGCCAGCAGTTACTGGAGTAGCTCTGGAAACACCATATATTTT
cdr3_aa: CASSYWSSSGNTIYF

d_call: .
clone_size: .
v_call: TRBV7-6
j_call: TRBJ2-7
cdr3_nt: TGTGCCAGCAGCTTAGCTAGCTTTGGCGAGCAGTACTTC
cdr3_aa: CASSLASFGEQYF

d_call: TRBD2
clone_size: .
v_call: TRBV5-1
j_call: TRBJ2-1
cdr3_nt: TGCGCCAGCAGCGTCCGATGGAGCGGGAGTTCCTACAATGAGCAGTTCTTC
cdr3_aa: CASSVRWSGSSYNEQFF

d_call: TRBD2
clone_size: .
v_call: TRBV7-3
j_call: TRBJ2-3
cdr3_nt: TGTGCCAGCAGCCCCCAGAGCGGGAGGTCAGATACGCAGTATTTT
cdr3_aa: CASSPQSGRSDTQYF

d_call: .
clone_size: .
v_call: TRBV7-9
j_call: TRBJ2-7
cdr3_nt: TGTGCCAGCAGCTTACCCGCGACGGGGGAGCAGTACTTC
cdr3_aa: CASSLPATGEQYF

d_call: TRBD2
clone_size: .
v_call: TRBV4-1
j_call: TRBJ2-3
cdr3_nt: TGCGCCAGCAGCCAAGTTATGGCTAGCGGGGACACAGATACGCAGTATTTT
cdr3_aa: CASSQVMASGDTDTQYF

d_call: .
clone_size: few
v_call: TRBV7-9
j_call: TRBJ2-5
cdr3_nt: TGTGCCAGCAGCTTAGTTGGGACAAGGAATGGGACCCAGTACTTC
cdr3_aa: CASSLVGTRNGTQYF

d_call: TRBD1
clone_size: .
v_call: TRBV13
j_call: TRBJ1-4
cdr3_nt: TGTGCCAGCAGCTTAAAGGACAGGGGGCCGGGAAAACTGTTTTTT
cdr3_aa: CASSLKDRGPGKLFF

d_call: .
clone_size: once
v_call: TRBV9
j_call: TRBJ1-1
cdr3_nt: TGTGCCAGCAGCCCACGAGCGTTGTATCTGGAAGAAGCTTTCTTT
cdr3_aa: CASSPRALYLEEAFF

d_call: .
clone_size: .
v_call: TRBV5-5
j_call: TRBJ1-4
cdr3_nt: TGTGCCAGCAGCTTAAGAATAATAGATGAAAAACTGTTTTTT
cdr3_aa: CASSLRIIDEKLFF

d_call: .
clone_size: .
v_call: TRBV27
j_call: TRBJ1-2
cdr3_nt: TGTGCCAGCAGTTTATCGGGGGCCCCCAACTATGGCTACACCTTC
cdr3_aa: CASSLSGAPNYGYTF

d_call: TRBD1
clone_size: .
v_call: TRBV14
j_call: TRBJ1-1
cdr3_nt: TGTGCCAGCAGCCACAGGGGGATGAACACTGAAGCTTTCTTT
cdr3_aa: CASSHRGMNTEAFF

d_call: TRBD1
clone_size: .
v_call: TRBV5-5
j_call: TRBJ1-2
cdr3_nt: TGTGCCAGCAGCCAAGACAGGGGAGTTGGCTACACCTTC
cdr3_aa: CASSQDRGVGYTF

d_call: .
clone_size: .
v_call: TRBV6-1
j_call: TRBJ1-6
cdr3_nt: TGTGCCAGCAGGATAACAGTTTATAATTCACCCCTCCACTTT
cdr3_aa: CASRITVYNSPLHF

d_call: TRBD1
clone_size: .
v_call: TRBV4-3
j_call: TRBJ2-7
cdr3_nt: TGCGCCAGCAGCCAAGAAGGGGGCGCGACTATATCCGAGCAGTACTTC
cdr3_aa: CASSQEGGATISEQYF

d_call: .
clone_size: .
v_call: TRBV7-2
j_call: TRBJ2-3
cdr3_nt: TGTGCCAGCAGCTTGAACACACGCACAGATACGCAGTATTTT
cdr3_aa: CASSLNTRTDTQYF

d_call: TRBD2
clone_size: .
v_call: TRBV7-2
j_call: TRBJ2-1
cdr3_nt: TGTGCCAGCGGAGCTAGCGGGAGTCCGATTGAGCAGTTCTTC
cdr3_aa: CASGASGSPIEQFF

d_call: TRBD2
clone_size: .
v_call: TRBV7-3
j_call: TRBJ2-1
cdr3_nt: TGTGCCAGCAGCTTAATGCGGGAGGGTGAGCAGTTCTTC
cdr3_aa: CASSLMREGEQFF

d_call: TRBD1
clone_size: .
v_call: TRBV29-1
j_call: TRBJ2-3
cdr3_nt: TGCAGCGTTGAGACAGGGTACGGCACAGATACGCAGTATTTT
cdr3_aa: CSVETGYGTDTQYF

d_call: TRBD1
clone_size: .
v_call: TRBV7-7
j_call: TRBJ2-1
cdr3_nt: TGTGCTAGCAGCTTGGGACTTGACAGGGGCGATGAGCAGTTCTTC
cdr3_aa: CASSLGLDRGDEQFF

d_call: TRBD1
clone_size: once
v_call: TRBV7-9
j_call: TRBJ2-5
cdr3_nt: TGTGCCAGCAGCTCTAACGGCCGAGACAGGGGGCGTCGGCAAGAGACCCAGTACTTC
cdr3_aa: CASSSNGRDRGRRQETQYF

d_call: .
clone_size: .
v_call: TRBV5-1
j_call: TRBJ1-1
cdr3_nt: TGCGCCAGCAGCTCAATGGACAGAGTAATGAACACTGAAGCTTTCTTT
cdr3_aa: CASSSMDRVMNTEAFF

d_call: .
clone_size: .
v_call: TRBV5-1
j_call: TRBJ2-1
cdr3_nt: TGCGCCAGCAGTCACTCCCGGGACAATTACAATGAGCAGTTCTTC
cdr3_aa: CASSHSRDNYNEQFF

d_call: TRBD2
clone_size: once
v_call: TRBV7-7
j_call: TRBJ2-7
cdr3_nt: TGTGCTAGCAGCCCCCAAACCGGGACTACTGGGGAGCAGTACTTC
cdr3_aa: CASSPQTGTTGEQYF

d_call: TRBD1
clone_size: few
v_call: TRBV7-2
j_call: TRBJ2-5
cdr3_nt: TGTGCCAGCAGCCTCGACAGGGATTGGACAGAGACCCAGTACTTC
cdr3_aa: CASSLDRDWTETQYF

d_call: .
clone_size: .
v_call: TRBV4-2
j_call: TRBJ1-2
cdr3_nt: TGTGCCAGCAGCCAAGATCTAGGGGATGGTGGCTACACCTTC
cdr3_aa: CASSQDLGDGGYTF

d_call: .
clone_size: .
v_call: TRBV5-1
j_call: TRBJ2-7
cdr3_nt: TGCGCCAGCAGCTTGGTAGCGAGCTACGAGCAGTACTTC
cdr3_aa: CASSLVASYEQYF

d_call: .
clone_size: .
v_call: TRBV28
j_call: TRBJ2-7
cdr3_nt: TGTGCCAGCAGTTTTCTGGGGGGAGGCTTGTGGGAGCAGTACTTC
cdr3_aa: CASSFLGGGLWEQYF

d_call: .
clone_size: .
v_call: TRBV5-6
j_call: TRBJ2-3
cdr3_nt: TGTGCCAGCAGCGTGCAGGGTGATAGCACAGATACGCAGTATTTT
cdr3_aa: CASSVQGDSTDTQYF

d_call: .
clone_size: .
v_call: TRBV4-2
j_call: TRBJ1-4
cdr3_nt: TGTGCCAGCAGCCAAGCCCAGGGAAGTTCGGCAACTAATGAAAAACTGTTTTTT
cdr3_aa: CASSQAQGSSATNEKLFF

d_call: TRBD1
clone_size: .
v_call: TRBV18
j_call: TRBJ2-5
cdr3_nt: TGTGCCAGCTCAACAGGGGGCGGGGAGACCCAGTACTTC
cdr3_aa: CASSTGGGETQYF

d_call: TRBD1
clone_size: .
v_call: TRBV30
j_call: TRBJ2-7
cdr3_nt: TGTGGAATAGACAACCCCTCAGAACAGGGGGCAGTCTACGAGCAGTACTTC
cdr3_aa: CGIDNPSEQGAVYEQYF

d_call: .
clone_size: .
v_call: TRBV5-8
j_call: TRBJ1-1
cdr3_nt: TGTGCCAGCAGCTTGGGGGGGGGAGGGGACACTGAAGCTTTCTTT
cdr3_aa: CASSLGGGGDTEAFF

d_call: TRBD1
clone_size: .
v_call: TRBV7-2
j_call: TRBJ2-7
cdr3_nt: TGTGCCAGCAGCTCTCGGACAGGGCGATTCGACGAGCAGTACTTC
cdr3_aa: CASSSRTGRFDEQYF

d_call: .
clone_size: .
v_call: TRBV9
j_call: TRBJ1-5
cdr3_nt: TGTGCCAGCAGCTATGATGGGGGCCGACAGCCCCAGCATTTT
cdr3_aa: CASSYDGGRQPQHF

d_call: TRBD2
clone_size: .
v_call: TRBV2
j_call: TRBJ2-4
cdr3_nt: TGTGCCAGCAGTGAATCGGGTAGCGGGGGACTCATTCAGTACTTC
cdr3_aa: CASSESGSGGLIQYF

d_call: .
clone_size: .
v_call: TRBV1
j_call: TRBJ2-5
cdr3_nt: TGCACCAGCAGCCAAGATTATCCGAGTGGGAAGCGGGAGAAGAGGGTGACCCAGTACTTC
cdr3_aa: CTSSQDYPSGKREKRVTQYF

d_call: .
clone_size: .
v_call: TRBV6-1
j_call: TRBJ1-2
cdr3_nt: TGTGCCAGCCGGGGGGGCGACTATGGCTACACCTTC
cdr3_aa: CASRGGDYGYTF